The clone carrying this T cell receptor beta chain was seen more than once but under ten times. The sample comes from a study of T-cell reconstitution after alpha-beta-depleted transplantation in children. The CDR3 totals 17 residues. V lost 0 bases to trimming and J lost 4 bases; unmatched junction nucleotides: 10. Germline CDR1 reads SGHRS; CDR2 reads YFSETQ. For TCRbeta, the library was prepared with unique molecular identifiers. TCRdb reanalysed the PCR reads using MiXCR and keeps one entry per CDR3 protein. The sample yields hundreds of thousands of distinct CDR3 sequences, 30% to 35% seen once. The sample consisted of PBMCs from the stem cell graft donor, taken from the stem cell graft. The TCR sequence derives from a human donor who donated a stem cell graft to a child with aplastic anemia. The V call is TRBV5-1, the J call TRBJ2-1; 7 nucleotides match TRBD1. The CDR3: CASSLDVDRVGYNEQFF. CDR3 DNA: TGCGCCAGCAGCTTGGACGTCGACAGGGTGGGGTACAATGAGCAGTTCTTC. The full variable domain, with the rest looked up from reference TRBV5-1 and TRBJ2-1, is KAGVTQTPRYLIKTRGQQVTLSCSPISGHRSVSWYQQTPGQGLQFLFEYFSETQRNKGNFPGRFSGRQFSNSRSEMNVSTLELGDSALYLCASSLDVDRVGYNEQFFGPGTRLTVL.